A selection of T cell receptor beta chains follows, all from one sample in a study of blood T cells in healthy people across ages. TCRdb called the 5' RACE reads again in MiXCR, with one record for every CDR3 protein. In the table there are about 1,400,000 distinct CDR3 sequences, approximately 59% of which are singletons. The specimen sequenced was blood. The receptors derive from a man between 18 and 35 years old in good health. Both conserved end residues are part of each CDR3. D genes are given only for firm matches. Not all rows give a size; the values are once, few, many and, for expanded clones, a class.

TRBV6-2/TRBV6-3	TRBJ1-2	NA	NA	TGTGCCAGCAGGGCGGACAGTAGAGATGGCTACACCTTC	CASRADSRDGYTF
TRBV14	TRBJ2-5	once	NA	TGTGCCAGCAGCCAAGGGGATTCGGAGACCCAGTACTTC	CASSQGDSETQYF
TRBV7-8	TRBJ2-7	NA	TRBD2	TGTGCCAGCAGCTTGTTAACTAGCGGGAGTCCGTACGAGCAGTACTTC	CASSLLTSGSPYEQYF
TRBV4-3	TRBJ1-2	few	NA	TGCGCCAGCAGCCAAGCCGACTCTGGGGGCTATGGCTACACCTTC	CASSQADSGGYGYTF
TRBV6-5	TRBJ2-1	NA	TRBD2	TGTGCCAGCAGTTACGGTAGCGGGGAGCCCAATGAGCAGTTCTTC	CASSYGSGEPNEQFF
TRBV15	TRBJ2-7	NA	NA	TGTGCCTTCCCACCCAGGGGCCTTAGGTACGAGCAGTACTTC	CAFPPRGLRYEQYF
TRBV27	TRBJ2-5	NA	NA	TGTGCCAGCATGGCAGAGACCCAGTACTTC	CASMAETQYF
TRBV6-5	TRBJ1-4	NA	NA	TGTGCCAGCAGTAAGACGGGACTCAATGAAAAACTGTTTTTT	CASSKTGLNEKLFF
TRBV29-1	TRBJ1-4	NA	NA	TGCAGCGTTGTACGGGCCGCCGGCGGGGAAAAACTGTTTTTT	CSVVRAAGGEKLFF
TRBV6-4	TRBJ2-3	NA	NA	TGTGCCAGCAGTGAGCGATCTGAGGGTACAGATACGCAGTATTTT	CASSERSEGTDTQYF
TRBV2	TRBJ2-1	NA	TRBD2	TGTGCCAGCAGTGAAGGGACTAGCGGGGGGGCCAGGTACAATGAGCAGTTCTTC	CASSEGTSGGARYNEQFF
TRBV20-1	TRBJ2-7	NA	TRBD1	TGCAGTGCCCCCGGGACAGGGGGTGCTTCGGTCTTCTACGAGCAGTACTTC	CSAPGTGGASVFYEQYF
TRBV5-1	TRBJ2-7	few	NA	TGCGCCAGCAGCGTCACAGGCCAAGGGATCTACGAGCAGTACTTC	CASSVTGQGIYEQYF
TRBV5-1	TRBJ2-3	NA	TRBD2	TGCGCCAGCAGCTTAGATCTGAGGGGCGGGGGGGTCACTAACGGAATCACAGATACGCAGTATTTT	CASSLDLRGGGVTNGITDTQYF
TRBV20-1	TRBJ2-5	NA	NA	TGCAGTGCTCGATGGGACTCGCGATCAGGGACCCAGTACTTC	CSARWDSRSGTQYF
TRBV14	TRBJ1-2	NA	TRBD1	TGTGCCAGCAGACCCGACGACAACAGGGGATATGGCTACACCTTC	CASRPDDNRGYGYTF
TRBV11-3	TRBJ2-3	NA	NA	TGTGCCAGCAGCTTGGCGGCCGGGACCGACACAGATACGCAGTATTTT	CASSLAAGTDTDTQYF
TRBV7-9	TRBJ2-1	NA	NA	TGTGCCAGCAGCTCCCCTTTGGTACCGAGTATGTACAATGAGCAGTTCTTC	CASSSPLVPSMYNEQFF
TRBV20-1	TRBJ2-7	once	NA	TGCAGTGCTACCTCAGGGGGGGGTTACGAGCAGTACTTC	CSATSGGGYEQYF
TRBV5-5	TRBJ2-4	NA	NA	TGTGCCAGCAGCGGGGAGGGGGGGCACCCTGGGGACATTCAGTACTTC	CASSGEGGHPGDIQYF
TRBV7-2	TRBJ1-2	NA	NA	TGTGCCAGCAGCCCCGCCGTCGGGGTCGGCTACACCTTC	CASSPAVGVGYTF
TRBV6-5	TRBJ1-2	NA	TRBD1	TGTGCCAGCAGTTACTCCGACAGGGCTGGGTCCTATGGCTACACCTTC	CASSYSDRAGSYGYTF
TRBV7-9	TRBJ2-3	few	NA	TGTGCCAGCAGACAGGGGGGGCTAGCTCGTGACACAGATACGCAGTATTTT	CASRQGGLARDTDTQYF
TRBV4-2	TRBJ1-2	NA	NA	TGTGCCAGCAGCCCGTGGGAGGTGTTTAACTATGGCTACACCTTC	CASSPWEVFNYGYTF
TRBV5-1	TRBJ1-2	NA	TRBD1	TGCGCCAGCAGCTCCGGGACAGCAACATATGGCTACACCTTC	CASSSGTATYGYTF
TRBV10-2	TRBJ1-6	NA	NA	TGCGCCAGCAGTGAAAGGGTAGGGGTAAATAATTCACCCCTCCACTTT	CASSERVGVNNSPLHF
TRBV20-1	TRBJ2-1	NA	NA	TGCAGTGCGCCGAACCTTGGGCATGAGCAGTTCTTC	CSAPNLGHEQFF
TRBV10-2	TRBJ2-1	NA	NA	TGCGCCAGCAGTGAACGGCTAGTGGGTGATGAGCAGTTCTTC	CASSERLVGDEQFF
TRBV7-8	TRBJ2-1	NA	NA	TGTGCCAGCAGCGCTAGTAACTCTCGGGGTGAGCAGTTCTTC	CASSASNSRGEQFF
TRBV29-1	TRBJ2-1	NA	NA	TGCAGCGTTGAGGTCCCTTCGACTTACAATGAGCAGTTCTTC	CSVEVPSTYNEQFF
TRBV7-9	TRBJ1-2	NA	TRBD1	TGTGCCAGCAGCTTCGGACAGGACGACTATGGCTACACCTTC	CASSFGQDDYGYTF
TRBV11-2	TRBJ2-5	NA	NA	TGTGCCAGCAGTTGGGACCCTCGGGAGACCCAGTACTTC	CASSWDPRETQYF
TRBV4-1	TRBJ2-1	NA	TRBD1	TGCGCCAGCAGCCAAGACGGAGGACGGAGGACAGGGTGGCCGAATGAGCAGTTCTTC	CASSQDGGRRTGWPNEQFF
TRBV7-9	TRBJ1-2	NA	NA	TGTGCCAGCAGCGTAATTTCCGGGACATACAATGACAATGGCTACACCTTC	CASSVISGTYNDNGYTF
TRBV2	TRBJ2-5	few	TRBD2	TGTGCCAGCAGTACCCCGGGACTAGCGGAAGAGACCCAGTACTTC	CASSTPGLAEETQYF
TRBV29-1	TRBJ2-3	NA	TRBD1	TGCAGCTCTTTCACCGGGACAGGGGCTGCAGATACGCAGTATTTT	CSSFTGTGAADTQYF
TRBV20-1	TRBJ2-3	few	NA	TGCAGTGCGACCCCTTCCGGGACCCCCGCGACAGATACGCAGTATTTT	CSATPSGTPATDTQYF
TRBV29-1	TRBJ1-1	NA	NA	TGCAGCGTTGCGGCGCAGATGAACACTGAAGCTTTCTTT	CSVAAQMNTEAFF
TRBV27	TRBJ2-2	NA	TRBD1	TGTGCCAGCAGTTCCCAGACAGGGGGCGCCTCCGGGGAGCTGTTTTTT	CASSSQTGGASGELFF
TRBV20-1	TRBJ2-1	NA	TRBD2	TGCAGTGCTATAGGGGGGACTAGCGGGTCGGGGAGCTCCTACAATGAGCAGTTCTTC	CSAIGGTSGSGSSYNEQFF
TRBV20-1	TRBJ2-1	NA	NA	TGCAGTGCTCTGGCCGTTGCCTCAAATGAGCAGTTCTTC	CSALAVASNEQFF
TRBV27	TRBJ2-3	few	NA	TGTGCCAGCAGTTTACCCACGGGTGGCACAGATACGCAGTATTTT	CASSLPTGGTDTQYF
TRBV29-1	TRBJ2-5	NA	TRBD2	TGCAGCGTTGAAGATCAGCTAGCGGAATTAGAGACCCAGTACTTC	CSVEDQLAELETQYF
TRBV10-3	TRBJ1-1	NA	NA	TGTGCCATCAGTGACCCCGGGACGACGGGTACTGAAGCTTTCTTT	CAISDPGTTGTEAFF
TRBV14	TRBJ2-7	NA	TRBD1	TGTGCCAGCAGCCAACGCGGACAGGGAGCCTACGAGCAGTACTTC	CASSQRGQGAYEQYF
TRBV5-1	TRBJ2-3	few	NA	TGCGCCAGCAGCAGGTACCTAGCAGCAGATACGCAGTATTTT	CASSRYLAADTQYF
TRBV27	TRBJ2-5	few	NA	TGTGCCAGCAGTTTATGGTACCAAGAGACCCAGTACTTC	CASSLWYQETQYF
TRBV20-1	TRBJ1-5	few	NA	TGCAGTTCGTCAGGACCTGAACGTCAGCCCCAGCATTTT	CSSSGPERQPQHF